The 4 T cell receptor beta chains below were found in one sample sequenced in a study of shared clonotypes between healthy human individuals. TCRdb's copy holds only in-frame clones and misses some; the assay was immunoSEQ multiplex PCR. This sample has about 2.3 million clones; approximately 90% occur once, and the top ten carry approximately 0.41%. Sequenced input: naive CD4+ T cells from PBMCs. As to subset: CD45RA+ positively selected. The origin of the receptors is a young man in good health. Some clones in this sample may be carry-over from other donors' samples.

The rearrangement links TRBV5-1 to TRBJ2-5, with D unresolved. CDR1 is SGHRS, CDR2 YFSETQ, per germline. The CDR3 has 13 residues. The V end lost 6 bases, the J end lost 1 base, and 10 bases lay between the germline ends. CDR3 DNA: TGCGCCAGCATGGAGACATCCCAAGAGACCCAGTACTTC. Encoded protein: CASMETSQETQYF.

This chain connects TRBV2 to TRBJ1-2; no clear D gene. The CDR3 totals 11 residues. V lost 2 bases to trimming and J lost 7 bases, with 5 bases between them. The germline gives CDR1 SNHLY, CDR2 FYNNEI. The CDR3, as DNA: TGTGCCAGCAGTGAAATGGTTGGCTACACCTTC. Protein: CASSEMVGYTF.

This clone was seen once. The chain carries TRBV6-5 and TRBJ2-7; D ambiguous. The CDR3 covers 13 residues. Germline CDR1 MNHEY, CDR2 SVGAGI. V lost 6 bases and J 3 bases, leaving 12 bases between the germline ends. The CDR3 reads CASRTTGYYEQYF. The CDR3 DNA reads TGTGCCAGCAGGACGACTGGATACTACGAGCAGTACTTC.

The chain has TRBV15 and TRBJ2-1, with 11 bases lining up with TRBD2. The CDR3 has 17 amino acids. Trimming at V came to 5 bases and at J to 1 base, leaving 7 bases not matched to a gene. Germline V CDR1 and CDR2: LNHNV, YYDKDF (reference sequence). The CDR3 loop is CATSGYSGRGSYNEQFF. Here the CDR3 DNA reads TGTGCCACCAGCGGTTATAGCGGGAGGGGGTCCTACAATGAGCAGTTCTTC.